This entry lists 3 T cell receptor beta chains sequenced from one sample in a study of human CD8 memory T cell subsets. Scientists made TCR beta libraries using UMI-labeled 5' RACE. TCRdb re-called the 5' RACE reads and shows each CDR3 protein once, DNA omitted. The sample shows around 6,500 distinct CDR3 sequences, and around a fifth sits with its ten largest clones. TPEX cells were early memory CD8+ T cells (CCR7+ PD-1+ TIGIT+) that had exhausted-like traits. Material for sequencing was CD8+ T cells from PBMCs. These TCRs come from a human donor in good health.

The V call is TRBV10-2, the J call TRBJ2-1. The CDR3 totals 12 residues. CDR1 is WSHSY and CDR2 is SAAADI in the germline V gene. The CDR3 loop reads CASSEGYNEQFF.

This clonotype shows up as medium-sized (0.01 to 0.1%) by frequency. V usage is TRBV5-1 and J usage is TRBJ2-5; the D gene TCRdb calls, TRBD1, cannot be checked with no DNA. The CDR3 runs 13 residues. Germline CDR1 reads SGHRS; CDR2 reads YFSETQ. CDR3 sequence reads: CASSGTAGETQYF.

J is TRBJ2-7 and V is TRBV15; TCRdb's D call of TRBD2 is untestable without DNA. Germline V CDR1 and CDR2: LNHNV, YYDKDF (reference sequence). There are 14 residues in the CDR3. CDR3 sequence: CATSRDISGNEQYF.